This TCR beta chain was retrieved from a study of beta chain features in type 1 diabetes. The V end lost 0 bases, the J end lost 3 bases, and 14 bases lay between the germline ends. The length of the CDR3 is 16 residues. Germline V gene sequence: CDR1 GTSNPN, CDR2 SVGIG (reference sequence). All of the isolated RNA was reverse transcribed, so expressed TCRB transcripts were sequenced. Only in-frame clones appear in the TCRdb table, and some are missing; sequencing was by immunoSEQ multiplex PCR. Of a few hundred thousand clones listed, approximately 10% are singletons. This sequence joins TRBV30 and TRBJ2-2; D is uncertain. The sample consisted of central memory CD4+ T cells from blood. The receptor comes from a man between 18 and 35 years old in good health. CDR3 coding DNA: TGTGCCTGGAGTGTAAGGATAGGGTCCCACACCGGGGAGCTGTTTTTT. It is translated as CAWSVRIGSHTGELFF.